This T cell receptor beta chain was captured in a study of cytomegalovirus exposure and HLA in healthy donors. Whole-study findings and limits: TCR sequences were mostly rare, though some public TCRs occurred in many donors. Analysis was performed later, and it showed HLA-associated TCR beta chains to be more clonally expanded than equally common others.

To note about this clone: Its target is not known. The sample contains more than one DNA sequence encoding this CDR3.

The CDR3 runs to 13 residues. V gave up 6 bases and J gave up 1 base, with 6 bases separating them. The germline gives CDR1 ENHRY, CDR2 SYGVKD. PCR amplification relied on 60 Vbeta primers (plus 13 Jbeta primers). In the original processing: A later analysis tallied about 80 million unique TCR beta chains, about 11 million of them shared. TCRdb's table, derived via immunoSEQ multiplex PCR, lists solely in-frame clones and lacks some. The V and J calls and clone size were taken over from that table, and D and trimming were inferred from the DNA. The data show about 150,000 clones, about 74% seen once. The chain recombines TRBV10-3 with TRBJ2-2; D gene uncertain. This receptor was identified in a man aged 35 to 55 in good health and CMV-seropositive. Material for sequencing was PBMCs. CDR3 sequence: CAIRDKNTGELFF. For the CDR3, the DNA is TGTGCCATCAGAGACAAGAACACCGGGGAGCTGTTTTTT.